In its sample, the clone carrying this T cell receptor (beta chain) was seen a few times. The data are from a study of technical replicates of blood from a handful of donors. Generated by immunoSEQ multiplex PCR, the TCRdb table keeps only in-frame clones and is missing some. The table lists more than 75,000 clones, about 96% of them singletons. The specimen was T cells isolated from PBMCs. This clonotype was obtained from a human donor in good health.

This CDR3 is CASSWAQGVTEAFF. The CDR3 DNA reads TGTGCCAGCAGTTGGGCCCAGGGGGTGACTGAAGCTTTCTTT. The V call is TRBV27, the J call TRBJ1-1; 7 bases fit TRBD1. The CDR3 runs to 14 residues. CDR1 is MNHEY and CDR2 is SMNVEV in the germline V gene (reference sequence). With 4 bases clipped from V and 5 bases from J, the junction kept 7 bases outside the gene matches.